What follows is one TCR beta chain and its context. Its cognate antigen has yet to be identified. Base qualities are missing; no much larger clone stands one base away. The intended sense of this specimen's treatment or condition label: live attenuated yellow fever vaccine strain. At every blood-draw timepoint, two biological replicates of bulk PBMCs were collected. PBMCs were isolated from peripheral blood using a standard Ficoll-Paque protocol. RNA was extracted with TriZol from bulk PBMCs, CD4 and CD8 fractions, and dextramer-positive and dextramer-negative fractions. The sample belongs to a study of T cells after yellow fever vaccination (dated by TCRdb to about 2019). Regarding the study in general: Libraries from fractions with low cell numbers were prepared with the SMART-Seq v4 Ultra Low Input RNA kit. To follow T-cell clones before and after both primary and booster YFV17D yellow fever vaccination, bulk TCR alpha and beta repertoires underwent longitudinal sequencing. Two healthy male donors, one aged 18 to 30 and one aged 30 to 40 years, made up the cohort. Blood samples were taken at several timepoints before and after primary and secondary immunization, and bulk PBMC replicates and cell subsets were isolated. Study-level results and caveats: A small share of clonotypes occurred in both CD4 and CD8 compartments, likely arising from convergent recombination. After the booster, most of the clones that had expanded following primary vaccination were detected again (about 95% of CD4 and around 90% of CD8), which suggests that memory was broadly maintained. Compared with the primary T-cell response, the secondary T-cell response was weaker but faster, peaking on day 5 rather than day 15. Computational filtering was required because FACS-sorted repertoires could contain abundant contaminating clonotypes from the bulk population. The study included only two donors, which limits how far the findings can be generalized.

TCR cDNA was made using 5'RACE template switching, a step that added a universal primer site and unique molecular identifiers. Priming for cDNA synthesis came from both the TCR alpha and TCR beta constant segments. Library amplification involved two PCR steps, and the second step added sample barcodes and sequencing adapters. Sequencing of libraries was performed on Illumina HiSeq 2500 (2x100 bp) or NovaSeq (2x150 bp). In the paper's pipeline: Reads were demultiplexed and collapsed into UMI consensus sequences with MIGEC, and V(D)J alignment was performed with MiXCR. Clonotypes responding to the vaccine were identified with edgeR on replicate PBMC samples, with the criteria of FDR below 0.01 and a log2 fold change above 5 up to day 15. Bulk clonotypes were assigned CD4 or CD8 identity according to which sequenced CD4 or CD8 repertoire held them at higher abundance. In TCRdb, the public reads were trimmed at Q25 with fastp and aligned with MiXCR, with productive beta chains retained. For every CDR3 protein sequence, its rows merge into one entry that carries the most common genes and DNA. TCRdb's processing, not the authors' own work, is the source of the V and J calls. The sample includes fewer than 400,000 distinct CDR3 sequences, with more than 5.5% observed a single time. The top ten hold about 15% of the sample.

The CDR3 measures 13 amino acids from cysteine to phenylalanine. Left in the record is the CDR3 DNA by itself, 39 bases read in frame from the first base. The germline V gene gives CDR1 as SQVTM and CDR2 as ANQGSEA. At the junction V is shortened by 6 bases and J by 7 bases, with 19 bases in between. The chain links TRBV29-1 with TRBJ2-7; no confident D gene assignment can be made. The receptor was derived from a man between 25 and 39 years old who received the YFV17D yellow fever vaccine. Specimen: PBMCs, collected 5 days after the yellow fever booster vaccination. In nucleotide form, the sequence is TGCAGCGTGATAACTGTCCCGCTGGGTGAGCAGTACTTC. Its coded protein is CSVITVPLGEQYF.